The 28 T cell receptor beta chains in this list originate from one sample, sequenced in a study of T cell responses to AZD1222 COVID-19 vaccine (dated by TCRdb to the early 2020s). Library preparation was by the immunoSEQ multiplex PCR assay. TCRdb obtained this table from immuneACCESS and retained in-frame rearrangements with V and J assigned. These tables miss some clones; where compared with another copy, unresolved V genes account for less than half of the shortfall, and the remainder is unexplained. The sample profile shows 150,000 to 200,000 clones; just over 90% of them were found once. The ten largest make up approximately 1.1% of the sample. This specimen's time point label, per the study, means: about 28 days (+/-7) after the second vaccine dose. The sequences come from peripheral blood, collected 28 days after the second AZD1222 dose. The origin of the receptors is an adult who received the AZD1222 COVID-19 vaccine.

This clone was seen just once. The chain is built from TRBV14 and TRBJ1-2; 8 bases are shared with TRBD1. There are 15 residues in the CDR3. The junction had 6 bases not matched to a gene; V was cut back by 3 bases and J by 3 bases. CDR1 is SGHDN, CDR2 FVKESK, per germline. CDR3 nucleotides: TGTGCCAGCAGCCATGGCAGGGGGCGGGACTATGGCTACACCTTC. Protein: CASSHGRGRDYGYTF.

CDR3 DNA sequence: TGTGCCAGCAGCCAATGGCGGCCTGGGGGAGGTACTGAAGCTTTCTTT. It translates to CASSQWRPGGGTEAFF. The chain recombines TRBV3-1 (or the pseudogene TRBV3-2) with TRBJ1-1; tentative D call: TRBD1 (5 bases). This CDR3 is built from 16 residues. Trimming cost V 2 bases and J 5 bases, with 18 bases left between them. CDR1 is LGHDT and CDR2 is YNNKEL in the germline V gene (reference sequence).

This clone was found once. The chain carries TRBV27 and TRBJ1-1; TRBD1 might be the D (5 bases). V lost 5 bases and J 1 base, leaving 14 bases between the germline ends. The CDR3 has 15 residues. Germline V gives CDR1 MNHEY, CDR2 SMNVEV (reference sequence). The CDR3 DNA sequence: TGTGCCAGCAGTCCATATGCCGGGGCGAACACTGAAGCTTTCTTT. Amino acids: CASSPYAGANTEAFF.

This sequence joins TRBV6-2 or TRBV6-3 and TRBJ2-7, with D hard to call. The CDR3 runs to 11 residues. Germline V gene sequence: CDR1 MNHEY, CDR2 SVGEGT. Trimming removed 4 bases at V and 5 bases at J, with 6 bases between. Here the CDR3 reads CASSWQNEQYF. CDR3 DNA sequence: TGTGCCAGCAGTTGGCAAAACGAGCAGTACTTC.

The chain employs TRBV4-1 and TRBJ1-4, with 7 bases aligning to TRBD1. The V segment lost 2 bases and the J segment 5 bases; nucleotides outside the gene matches: 5. Germline-derived CDR1 and CDR2 are MGHRA and YSYEKL. The CDR3 loop spans 15 amino acids. The CDR3 is CASSQRKTGNEKLFF. DNA for the CDR3: TGCGCCAGCAGCCAAAGGAAGACAGGGAATGAAAAACTGTTTTTT.

The sample holds one count of this clone. This sequence joins TRBV30 and TRBJ1-1, with D perhaps matching TRBD1 (5 bases). Germline CDR1 GTSNPN, CDR2 SVGIG (reference sequence). The CDR3 has 12 residues. Trimming took 4 bases from V and 6 from J, leaving 12 bases between them. CDR3 in amino acids: CAWTGKVAEAFF. The CDR3 nucleotides read TGTGCCTGGACAGGGAAGGTAGCTGAAGCTTTCTTT.

The CDR3: CASSPGTGGHTGELFF. In DNA form, the CDR3 reads TGTGCCAGCAGTCCCGGGACAGGGGGCCACACCGGGGAGCTGTTTTTT. This chain links TRBV27 with TRBJ2-2; 12 bases match TRBD1. Germline trimming cut 5 bases from V and 3 bases from J; bases unmatched to any gene: 4. The CDR3 has 16 amino acids. Germline-derived CDR1 and CDR2 are MNHEY and SMNVEV (reference sequence).

The gene calls are TRBV30 and TRBJ1-4, with unresolved D. The germline CDR1 and CDR2 sequences are GTSNPN and SVGIG (reference sequence). This CDR3 spans 13 amino acids. Trimming left V 2 bases short and J 8 bases short, with 12 bases between. CDR3: CAWSPMMGEKLFF. The CDR3 DNA is TGTGCCTGGAGTCCTATGATGGGCGAAAAACTGTTTTTT.

V and J are TRBV5-4 and TRBJ1-2, with 8 bases fitting TRBD1. Trimming removed 0 bases from V and 8 bases from J; junction bases left unmatched: 3. Germline values: CDR1 SGHNT, CDR2 YYREEE (reference sequence). The CDR3 is 13 residues long. The DNA of the CDR3 is TGTGCCAGCAGCTTGGCAGGGGGCTGGGGCTACACCTTC. Translated: CASSLAGGWGYTF.

V gene TRBV5-1 combines with J gene TRBJ1-1; D gene ambiguous. Germline V gene sequence: CDR1 SGHRS, CDR2 YFSETQ. V was trimmed by 8 bases and J by 1 base, leaving 12 bases between them. The CDR3 is made up of 13 amino acids. CDR3 sequence reads: CASMVGWNTEAFF. The DNA for the CDR3 is TGCGCCAGTATGGTGGGGTGGAACACTGAAGCTTTCTTT.

This sequence joins TRBV30 and TRBJ2-7, with a tentative D call TRBD1 (6 bases). The CDR3 runs to 14 residues. Trimming cost V 6 bases and J 2 bases, with 17 bases left between them. Germline V lookup: CDR1 GTSNPN, CDR2 SVGIG (reference sequence). The chain's CDR3 is CACHLTGSPYEQYF. CDR3 coding DNA: TGTGCCTGCCACCTCACAGGGAGCCCCTACGAGCAGTACTTC. The whole variable domain, filled in from reference TRBV30 and TRBJ2-7, reads SQTIHQWPATLVQPVGSPLSLECTVEGTSNPNLYWYRQAAGRGLQLLFYSVGIGQISSEVPQNLSASRPQDRQFILSSKKLLLSDSGFYLCACHLTGSPYEQYFGPGTRLTVT.

The genes are TRBV2 and TRBJ2-7; the D gene could be TRBD1 or TRBD2 (6 bases each). The V and J ends lost 7 bases and 9 bases respectively, with 16 bases between them. CDR1 and CDR2 from the germline V gene are SNHLY and FYNNEI. CDR3 length: 12 amino acids. The DNA of the CDR3 is TGTGCCAGCACTACCGAGGGGGGCCGGCAGTACTTC. It specifies CASTTEGGRQYF.

This chain joins TRBV28 and TRBJ1-3; D not resolved. The CDR3 loop spans 15 amino acids. Germline CDR1 and CDR2: MDHEN and SYDVKM. Trimming removed 5 bases from V and 4 bases from J, with 15 bases in between. The CDR3 protein is CASSPPGEGGNTIYF. CDR3 nucleotides: TGTGCCAGCAGTCCCCCCGGGGAGGGAGGAAACACCATATATTTT.

The J gene is TRBJ1-1, the V gene TRBV27, with 8 positions matching TRBD1. The CDR3 has 14 amino acids. J gave up 4 bases and V 6 bases, and 7 bases lay outside the gene matches. Germline assignment: CDR1 MNHEY and CDR2 SMNVEV (reference sequence). CDR3 bases: TGTGCCAGCAGCAAGACAGGGGTTGGCACTGAAGCTTTCTTT. Translated, it gives CASSKTGVGTEAFF.

The chain combines TRBV19 with TRBJ1-2; D is possibly TRBD1 (5 bases). The ends were cut back, 5 bases at V and 9 bases at J, with 19 bases in the middle. The CDR3 spans 14 residues. In germline, CDR1 is LNHDA, CDR2 SQIVND (reference sequence). The CDR3 region has the DNA TGTGCCAGTAGTCTCCGCAGGGAAGGAATTAGCTACACCTTC. It encodes CASSLRREGISYTF.

V is TRBV9 and J is TRBJ2-2; D is perhaps TRBD2 (5 bases). The V gene lost 0 bases and the J gene lost 2 bases, with 11 bases spanning the gap. The CDR3 sequence is 16 residues long. CDR1 and CDR2 (germline): SGDLS, YYNGEE. The CDR3 sequence is CASSVEAVVNTGELFF. CDR3 coding DNA: TGTGCCAGCAGCGTAGAAGCGGTGGTTAACACCGGGGAGCTGTTTTTT.

The rearrangement uses TRBV6-6 and TRBJ2-7; possibly TRBD2 for D (6 bases). The V and J ends lost 2 bases and 5 bases respectively, with 13 bases between them. This CDR3 is 14 amino acids long. Germline-derived CDR1 and CDR2 are MNHNY and SVGAGI (reference sequence). The DNA for the CDR3 is TGTGCCAGCAGTTACAGGCTAGCGTCGAACGAGCAGTACTTC. It encodes CASSYRLASNEQYF.

V and J are TRBV6-6 and TRBJ2-7, with a weak D call TRBD1 (5 bases). The CDR3 is 13 amino acids. Germline V gene lookup returns CDR1 MNHNY and CDR2 SVGAGI (reference sequence). V lost 2 bases and J lost 4, with 9 bases in between. The CDR3: CASSYVTGYEQYF. DNA of the CDR3: TGTGCCAGCAGTTACGTTACAGGTTACGAGCAGTACTTC.

The J gene is TRBJ1-5, the V gene TRBV6-5; no reliable D call. This CDR3 region has 14 residues. V lost 0 bases, J lost 7 bases, and 10 bases lay in between. Germline V gene data show CDR1 as MNHEY and CDR2 as SVGAGI. The CDR3 sequence: CASSYSMWEQPQHF. The DNA of the CDR3 is TGTGCCAGCAGTTACTCGATGTGGGAGCAGCCCCAGCATTTT.

V is TRBV3-1 (or the pseudogene TRBV3-2) and J is TRBJ1-2, with D unresolved. V lost 0 bases to trimming and J lost 8 bases, with 7 bases between them. The germline V gene encodes CDR1 LGHDT and CDR2 YNNKEL (reference sequence). The CDR3 runs to 12 residues. The CDR3 sequence is CASSQDRRGYTF. CDR3 nucleotide sequence: TGTGCCAGCAGCCAAGATCGACGCGGCTACACCTTC.

This rearrangement joins TRBV12-3 or TRBV12-4 to TRBJ2-5; D not resolved. The length of the CDR3 is 13 residues. V lost 1 base to trimming and J lost 2 bases, with 5 bases between them. CDR3: CASSLGMQETQYF. The CDR3 nucleotides are TGTGCCAGCAGTTTAGGGATGCAAGAGACCCAGTACTTC.

Points on this clone: Other DNA sequences in the sample encode the same CDR3. The chain combines TRBV27 with TRBJ1-5, with D perhaps TRBD1 (5 bases). The CDR3 contains 14 residues. Germline CDR1 and CDR2: MNHEY and SMNVEV (reference sequence). The V end was cut by 2 bases, the J end by 0 bases, with 5 bases between. CDR3 nucleotide sequence: TGTGCCAGCAGTTTAACAGGTAGCAATCAGCCCCAGCATTTT. This gives the protein CASSLTGSNQPQHF.

The chain uses TRBV10-2 and TRBJ2-2; 10 bases line up with TRBD1. V lost 6 bases and J lost 4; bases outside the gene matches: 8. The V gene's germline CDR1 is WSHSY and CDR2 SAAADI. The CDR3 length is 16 residues. The DNA of the CDR3 is TGCGCCAGCAGAACACCGGGACAGGGGTTCACCGGGGAGCTGTTTTTT. Translating gives CASRTPGQGFTGELFF.

This chain uses TRBV10-1 with TRBJ2-1; no clear D gene. CDR3 length: 14 amino acids. In germline, CDR1 is WNHNN, CDR2 SYGVQD (reference sequence). Trimming stripped 3 bases from V and 4 bases from J, with 10 bases between. CDR3 amino acids: CASSDGRLYNEQFF. The CDR3 nucleotides read TGCGCCAGCAGTGACGGACGCCTTTACAATGAGCAGTTCTTC.

CDR3 sequence: CASSTQGSGELFF. The CDR3 region has the DNA TGTGCCAGCAGCACCCAGGGCAGCGGGGAGCTGTTTTTT. The chain links TRBV9 to TRBJ2-2; D possibly corresponds to TRBD1 (5 bases). Germline V lookup: CDR1 SGDLS, CDR2 YYNGEE. The CDR3 has 13 residues. V was shortened by 4 bases and J by 7 bases, with 11 bases between the two germline ends.

A few counts support this clone. This chain joins TRBV3-1 (or the pseudogene TRBV3-2) and TRBJ1-5; the D is unclear. The germline V gene encodes CDR1 LGHDT and CDR2 YNNKEL (reference sequence). V lost 1 base and J 4 bases, leaving 8 bases between the germline ends. There are 14 residues in the CDR3. The chain's CDR3 is CASSQVGQNQPQHF. The CDR3 region has the DNA TGTGCCAGCAGCCAAGTCGGTCAGAATCAGCCCCAGCATTTT.

The rearrangement joins TRBV7-3 to TRBJ2-1, with D possibly called TRBD1 or TRBD2 (5 bases each). The V end was cut by 2 bases, the J end by 9 bases, with 8 bases between. The CDR3 contains 12 residues. CDR1 is SGHTA, CDR2 FQGTGA, per germline. The DNA for the CDR3 is TGTGCCAGCAGCTTAGGTGGGGGTGAGCAGTTCTTC. It yields the protein CASSLGGGEQFF.

The V and J genes are TRBV3-1 (or the pseudogene TRBV3-2) and TRBJ1-2; D gene unclear. Germline-derived CDR1 and CDR2 are LGHDT and YNNKEL (reference sequence). V was clipped by 0 bases and J by 2 bases, with 7 bases between them. There are 14 residues in the CDR3. This CDR3 reads CASSQDYRNYGYTF. The CDR3 DNA reads TGTGCCAGCAGCCAAGACTACAGAAACTATGGCTACACCTTC.